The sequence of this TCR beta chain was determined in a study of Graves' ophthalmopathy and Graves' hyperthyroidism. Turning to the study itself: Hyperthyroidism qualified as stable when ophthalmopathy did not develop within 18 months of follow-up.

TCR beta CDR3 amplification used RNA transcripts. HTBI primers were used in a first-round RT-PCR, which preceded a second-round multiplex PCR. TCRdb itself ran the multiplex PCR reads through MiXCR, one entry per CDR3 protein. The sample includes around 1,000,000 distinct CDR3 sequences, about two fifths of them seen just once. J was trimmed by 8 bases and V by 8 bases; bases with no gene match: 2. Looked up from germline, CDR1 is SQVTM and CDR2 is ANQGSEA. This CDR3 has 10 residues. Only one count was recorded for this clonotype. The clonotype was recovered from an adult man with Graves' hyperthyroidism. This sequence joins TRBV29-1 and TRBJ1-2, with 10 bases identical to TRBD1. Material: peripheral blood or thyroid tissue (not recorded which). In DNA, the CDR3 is TGCAGCTTGGACAGGGGGGGCTACACCTTC. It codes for CSLDRGGYTF.